Listed below are T cell receptor beta chains from one sample, sequenced in a study of graft-versus-host responses after intestinal transplantation. Their target antigens are unknown. Measured with immunoSEQ multiplex PCR; TCRdb has only the in-frame clones, and not every one. The repertoire includes more than 85,000 clones, around 93% of them detected once, and 0.069% sits in the top ten. The sequenced sample was unstimulated CD8+ T cells sorted from spleen or lymph node cells, obtained before transplant. Every receptor here comes from a human donor who was the organ donor for an intestinal transplant. Each CDR3 is given with its conserved first and last residue. Each record gives: V gene, J gene, CDR3 length, clone size, D gene, CDR3 DNA, CDR3 protein. A D gene is named only where the DNA matches it firmly. Rows give clone size only sometimes, using once, few, many, or a class for an expanded clone.

v_call: TRBV19
j_call: TRBJ2-2
cdr3_length: 16
clone_size: .
d_call: TRBD2
cdr3_nt: TGTGCCAGTAGCCCAGAACTAGCGACGAACACCGGGGAGCTGTTTTTT
cdr3_aa: CASSPELATNTGELFF

v_call: TRBV30
j_call: TRBJ1-1
cdr3_length: 13
clone_size: few
d_call: .
cdr3_nt: TGTGCCTGGAGCCGGGAACTGAACACTGAAGCTTTCTTT
cdr3_aa: CAWSRELNTEAFF

v_call: TRBV10-3
j_call: TRBJ2-2
cdr3_length: 15
clone_size: .
d_call: TRBD2
cdr3_nt: TGTGCCACCACGACGGCGGGAGAAGTCACCGGGGAGCTGTTTTTT
cdr3_aa: CATTTAGEVTGELFF

v_call: TRBV5-8
j_call: TRBJ1-2
cdr3_length: 12
clone_size: .
d_call: TRBD1
cdr3_nt: TGTGCCAGCAGCCAGGAGGGGACAGCCTACACCTTC
cdr3_aa: CASSQEGTAYTF

v_call: TRBV27
j_call: TRBJ2-7
cdr3_length: 15
clone_size: .
d_call: .
cdr3_nt: TGTGCCAGCAGTATCTCGACAGACCCCACCTACGAGCAGTACTTC
cdr3_aa: CASSISTDPTYEQYF

v_call: TRBV5-5
j_call: TRBJ1-2
cdr3_length: 13
clone_size: .
d_call: .
cdr3_nt: TGTGCCAGCAGCTTTACAGCTTACTATGGCTACACCTTC
cdr3_aa: CASSFTAYYGYTF

v_call: TRBV4-1
j_call: TRBJ2-1
cdr3_length: 16
clone_size: .
d_call: TRBD2
cdr3_nt: TGCGCCAGCAGCCACCCCGGGACTAGCGGGGGGATTGAGCAGTTCTTC
cdr3_aa: CASSHPGTSGGIEQFF

v_call: TRBV30
j_call: TRBJ1-3
cdr3_length: 12
clone_size: .
d_call: .
cdr3_nt: TGTGCCTGGGGCGCGGTTGGAAACACCATATATTTT
cdr3_aa: CAWGAVGNTIYF

v_call: TRBV4-1
j_call: TRBJ2-5
cdr3_length: 16
clone_size: .
d_call: TRBD2
cdr3_nt: TGCGCCAGCAGCCAAGGGGTAGCGGGAGTAGAAGAGACCCAGTACTTC
cdr3_aa: CASSQGVAGVEETQYF

v_call: TRBV6-5
j_call: TRBJ2-1
cdr3_length: 14
clone_size: .
d_call: .
cdr3_nt: TGTGCCAGCAGCGTACGGACAGAAAACAATGAGCAGTTCTTC
cdr3_aa: CASSVRTENNEQFF